This T cell receptor (beta chain) stems from a study of blood T cell repertoires in COVID-19. Across the whole study: The United States, Italy and Spain were the sources of the acute and convalescent COVID-19 samples. The cDNA or gDNA used as material had been derived from T cells, B-cell-depleted T cells, or PBMCs.

Seattle patient enrollment occurred during active infection, with longitudinal follow-up thereafter. Germline V gene lookup returns CDR1 LGHDT and CDR2 YNNKEL (reference sequence). Germline trimming cut 1 base from V and 6 bases from J; bases unmatched to any gene: 3. The CDR3 spans 14 residues. Original analysis: The assay estimated nucleated cells by amplifying reference gene primers. Method: immunoSEQ multiplex PCR; TCRdb's copy keeps in-frame clones and lacks some. D and trimming were read from the DNA, whereas the V and J calls and clone size are those reported in that table. This sample has 190,000 or so clones, with 94% found just once.

This clonotype was obtained from a man aged 25 to 40 with COVID-19, enrolled during active disease. The sample consisted of peripheral blood. The rearrangement joins TRBV3-1 (or the pseudogene TRBV3-2) to TRBJ1-1; 9 nucleotides line up with TRBD1. CDR3 in amino acids: CASSQGTGVAEAFF. As DNA, the CDR3 is TGTGCCAGCAGCCAAGGGACAGGGGTCGCTGAAGCTTTCTTT.